These 17 T cell receptor beta chains originate from one sample sequenced in a study of technical replicates of blood from a handful of donors. Measured with immunoSEQ multiplex PCR; TCRdb has only the in-frame clones, and not every one. This sample carries tens of thousands of clones, 90% to 95% of them seen once, and the ten largest clones take about 4.7%. The sequenced sample consisted of PBMCs. The receptor source for this set is a human donor in good health. Some clones in this sample may be carry-over from other donors' samples.

CDR3 nucleotides: TGTGCCAGCAGCTTAGGTGCGACAGCAATCAATCAGCCCCAGCATTTT. Residues: CASSLGATAINQPQHF. The chain is built from TRBV11-3 and TRBJ1-5; a weak D match, TRBD1 (5 bases). The germline V and J ends were trimmed by 1 base and 3 bases, with 13 bases remaining between them. The CDR3 is made up of 16 amino acids. Germline V gene lookup returns CDR1 SGHNT and CDR2 YENEEA.

The rearrangement joins TRBV9 to TRBJ1-3; possible D gene TRBD1, 6 bases. V lost 4 bases and J lost 0, with 32 bases in between. This CDR3 comprises 22 residues. Germline CDR1 SGDLS, CDR2 YYNGEE. CDR3 sequence reads: CASSLTSPSGTTQSGSGNTIYF. Here the CDR3 DNA reads TGTGCCAGCAGCCTAACGTCCCCCTCGGGGACAACTCAGTCAGGCTCTGGAAACACCATATATTTT.

This chain uses TRBV6-1 with TRBJ2-7, with D possibly being TRBD2 (5 bases). Trimming removed 1 base at V and 7 bases at J, with 20 bases between. CDR3 length: 16 residues. Germline V gives CDR1 MNHNS, CDR2 SASEGT. The CDR3, as DNA: TGTGCCAGCAGTGAAGGGTCCCCGCGACTAATGTTGGAGCAGTACTTC. Protein: CASSEGSPRLMLEQYF.

The CDR3 DNA is TGTGCCAGCAGCCAGAAGGGGCGGGGCTATGGCTACACCTTC. Translating it yields CASSQKGRGYGYTF. The J gene is TRBJ1-2, the V gene TRBV7-2; possible D gene TRBD1, 5 bases. V lost 5 bases, J lost 4 bases, and 14 bases lay in between. This CDR3 region has 14 residues. Germline values: CDR1 SGHTA, CDR2 FQGNSA. The whole variable domain, remainder taken from reference TRBV7-2 and TRBJ1-2, is GAGVSQSPSNKVTEKGKDVELRCDPISGHTALYWYRQSLGQGLEFLIYFQGNSAPDKSGLPSDRFSAERTGGSVSTLTIQRTQQEDSAVYLCASSQKGRGYGYTFGSGTRLTVV.

The V and J genes are TRBV5-5 and TRBJ2-7; 10 positions agree with TRBD1. V lost 4 bases to trimming and J lost 6 bases; unmatched junction nucleotides: 10. This CDR3 has 15 amino acids. Germline CDR1 reads SGHKS; CDR2 reads YYEKEE (reference sequence). The CDR3 here is CASSAAGTGAGEQYF. CDR3 DNA sequence: TGTGCCAGCAGCGCTGCCGGGACAGGGGCGGGCGAGCAGTACTTC.

CDR3 bases: TGTGCCAGCAGTGTGCTAGCGGGAGAAGAGACCCAGTACTTC. It codes for CASSVLAGEETQYF. The chain recombines TRBV2 with TRBJ2-5; 10 nucleotides match TRBD2. The CDR3 covers 14 residues. Germline V gene lookup returns CDR1 SNHLY and CDR2 FYNNEI. After removal of 4 bases from V and 3 bases from J, the junction contained 2 bases not matched to a gene.

Concerning this clone: The junction and the germline gene differ at one end; a read error may be behind it. This chain links TRBV4-1 with TRBJ1-1; possible D gene TRBD1, 6 bases. The V gene's germline CDR1 is MGHRA and CDR2 YSYEKL. The length of the CDR3 is 15 residues. This CDR3 reads CASIQTQGSSTEAFF. The CDR3 DNA is TGCGCCAGCATCCAAACTCAGGGGAGTAGCACTGAAGCTTTCTTT.

This chain uses TRBV6-5 with TRBJ1-2, with 7 bases matching TRBD1. Germline CDR1 MNHEY, CDR2 SVGAGI. There are 15 residues in the CDR3. With V trimmed by 5 bases and J by 4 bases, 10 bases remained unmatched. The CDR3 nucleotides are TGTGCCAGCAGTACCATGGACAGGACTGGCTATGGCTACACCTTC. Amino acid sequence: CASSTMDRTGYGYTF.

CDR3 nucleotide sequence: TGTGCCAGCAGTAGGACTAGCGTTTCCTACAATGAGCAGTTCTTC. Translation: CASSRTSVSYNEQFF. This chain links TRBV6-6 with TRBJ2-1; TRBD2 agrees at 9 bases. Germline V gene sequence: CDR1 MNHNY, CDR2 SVGAGI (reference sequence). The CDR3 is 15 amino acids. With V trimmed by 5 bases and J by 1 base, 3 bases remained unmatched.

The chain has TRBV4-2 and TRBJ2-1, with TRBD2 identical over 8 bases. Germline assignment: CDR1 LGHNA and CDR2 YNFKEQ. V shed 0 bases and J 4 bases; nucleotides not matched to a gene: 5. This CDR3 region has 16 residues. CDR3 residues: CASSQEGTSGYNEQFF. In nucleotides, the CDR3 is TGTGCCAGCAGCCAAGAGGGAACTAGCGGTTACAATGAGCAGTTCTTC.

The chain employs TRBV5-1 and TRBJ2-5; D uncertain. V lost 0 bases to trimming and J lost 1 base, with 7 bases between them. Germline assignment: CDR1 SGHRS and CDR2 YFSETQ. The CDR3 runs 14 residues. The CDR3 sequence: CASSLVPGQETQYF. In DNA, the CDR3 is TGCGCCAGCAGCTTGGTCCCGGGCCAAGAGACCCAGTACTTC. The entire variable domain, with the rest obtained from reference TRBV5-1 and TRBJ2-5, is as follows: KAGVTQTPRYLIKTRGQQVTLSCSPISGHRSVSWYQQTPGQGLQFLFEYFSETQRNKGNFPGRFSGRQFSNSRSEMNVSTLELGDSALYLCASSLVPGQETQYFGPGTRLLVL.

The gene calls are TRBV29-1 and TRBJ2-5, with 16 positions matching TRBD2. The V gene end was trimmed by 3 bases and the J gene end by 3 bases; junction bases not matched to a gene: 1. The CDR3 runs to 15 residues. Germline V lookup: CDR1 SQVTM, CDR2 ANQGSEA. CDR3 coding DNA: TGCAGCGTTGATGGGACTAGCGGGGGGGAAGAGACCCAGTACTTC. Its protein is CSVDGTSGGEETQYF.

The genes are TRBV7-2 and TRBJ2-7; D is uncertain. Trimming cost V 5 bases and J 5 bases, with 10 bases left between them. Germline assignment: CDR1 SGHTA and CDR2 FQGNSA. CDR3 length equals 12 residues. The CDR3 reads CASSLGLDEQYF. The CDR3 DNA reads as TGTGCCAGCAGCCTAGGGCTAGACGAGCAGTACTTC.

In its sample, this clone was seen once. This chain uses TRBV7-2 with TRBJ2-7; 9 nucleotides agree with TRBD2. Germline V lookup: CDR1 SGHTA, CDR2 FQGNSA. V was pared by 1 base and J by 5 bases, with 6 bases of the junction left unmatched. The CDR3 is 15 residues long. CDR3 amino acids: CASSLGAGGIHEQYF. CDR3 DNA sequence: TGTGCCAGCAGCTTAGGAGCGGGGGGTATCCACGAGCAGTACTTC.

This clone occurred a few times. The rearrangement uses TRBV27 and TRBJ2-2; weak D call: TRBD1 (5 bases). This CDR3 is 14 amino acids long. Germline V gene lookup returns CDR1 MNHEY and CDR2 SMNVEV (reference sequence). V was clipped by 6 bases and J by 2 bases, with 10 bases between them. The CDR3 coding sequence is TGTGCCAGCAGCATTGACAGAAACACCGGGGAGCTGTTTTTT. It encodes CASSIDRNTGELFF.

The chain has TRBV13 and TRBJ2-7, with 9 bases fitting TRBD2. Unmatched junction bases numbered 11, after V lost 5 bases and J lost 3 bases. Germline V gene lookup returns CDR1 PRHDT and CDR2 FYEKMQ (reference sequence). The CDR3 totals 16 residues. This chain's CDR3 is CASSPTSGSGGYEQYF. The CDR3 region has the DNA TGTGCCAGCAGCCCCACTTCCGGTAGCGGGGGCTACGAGCAGTACTTC.

The CDR3 region is CAISESNRGSTGELFF. CDR3 nucleotides: TGTGCCATCAGTGAGTCGAACAGGGGGTCAACCGGGGAGCTGTTTTTT. The chain links TRBV10-3 to TRBJ2-2, with 8 bases matching TRBD1. With 0 bases clipped from V and 5 bases from J, the junction kept 5 bases outside the gene matches. In germline, CDR1 is ENHRY, CDR2 SYGVKD. The CDR3 totals 16 residues.